A selection of T cell receptor beta chains follows, all from one sample in a study of T cell changes during pregnancy in multiple sclerosis. Libraries were prepared by immunoSEQ multiplex PCR; TCRdb keeps only in-frame clonotypes and omits some of them. Of about 70,000 clones listed, around 90% were seen once; the top ten hold over 0.25%. The sequencing here drew on CD4+ T cells from peripheral blood mononuclear cells, taken after pregnancy. All receptors come from a female donor with multiple sclerosis, enrolled in a pregnancy study. Each CDR3 is given with its conserved first and last residue. Fields, in order: CDR3 protein, CDR3 DNA, J gene, clone size, D gene, V gene. A D gene is named only where the DNA matches it firmly. The size of a clone is reported for some rows only, either as once, few or many, or as a class for expanded clones.

CDR3 protein: CASSDDRVVNEQYF
CDR3 DNA: TGTGCCAGCAGCGACGACAGGGTTGTAAACGAGCAGTACTTC
J gene: TRBJ2-7
clone size: .
D gene: TRBD1
V gene: TRBV5-4

CDR3 protein: CASSRPGQNTGELFF
CDR3 DNA: TGCGCCAGCAGCCGGCCGGGACAGAACACCGGGGAGCTGTTTTTT
J gene: TRBJ2-2
clone size: .
D gene: .
V gene: TRBV4-1

CDR3 protein: CASSPPIRLNTEAFF
CDR3 DNA: TGTGCCAGCTCACCACCGATCAGATTGAACACTGAAGCTTTCTTT
J gene: TRBJ1-1
clone size: .
D gene: .
V gene: TRBV18

CDR3 protein: CASSATPQGSYNEQFF
CDR3 DNA: TGTGCCAGCAGTGCAACCCCACAGGGGTCCTACAATGAGCAGTTCTTC
J gene: TRBJ2-1
clone size: .
D gene: TRBD1
V gene: TRBV6-1

CDR3 protein: CASSPVAGWGYNEQFF
CDR3 DNA: TGTGCCAGCAGTCCGGTAGCGGGATGGGGGTACAATGAGCAGTTCTTC
J gene: TRBJ2-1
clone size: .
D gene: TRBD2
V gene: TRBV27

CDR3 protein: CASSNRIFPYEQYF
CDR3 DNA: TGTGCCAGTAGTAACAGGATCTTCCCCTACGAGCAGTACTTC
J gene: TRBJ2-7
clone size: .
D gene: .
V gene: TRBV19

CDR3 protein: CATGLAGGNEQFF
CDR3 DNA: TGTGCCACGGGACTAGCGGGGGGTAATGAGCAGTTCTTC
J gene: TRBJ2-1
clone size: .
D gene: TRBD2
V gene: TRBV27

CDR3 protein: CASSLVPQKNTEAFF
CDR3 DNA: TGCGCCAGCAGCTTGGTCCCACAGAAGAACACTGAAGCTTTCTTT
J gene: TRBJ1-1
clone size: .
D gene: .
V gene: TRBV5-1

CDR3 protein: CASSPRSSYTTEAFF
CDR3 DNA: TGTGCCAGCAGCCCGAGGAGTAGCTACACCACTGAAGCTTTCTTT
J gene: TRBJ1-1
clone size: .
D gene: .
V gene: TRBV5-8

CDR3 protein: CASSSGTGGKLFF
CDR3 DNA: TGTGCCAGCAGTTCCGGGACAGGCGGAAAACTGTTTTTT
J gene: TRBJ1-4
clone size: .
D gene: TRBD1
V gene: TRBV6-5

CDR3 protein: CASSLPMTGGATEAFF
CDR3 DNA: TGTGCCAGCAGTTTACCCATGACAGGGGGCGCGACTGAAGCTTTCTTT
J gene: TRBJ1-1
clone size: .
D gene: TRBD1
V gene: TRBV28

CDR3 protein: CASSLTGETQYF
CDR3 DNA: TGTGCCAGCAGCTTAACGGGGGAGACCCAGTACTTC
J gene: TRBJ2-5
clone size: .
D gene: .
V gene: TRBV5-5

CDR3 protein: CASSRTGLPNTGELFF
CDR3 DNA: TGTGCCAGCAGCCGAACGGGACTACCAAACACCGGGGAGCTGTTTTTT
J gene: TRBJ2-2
clone size: .
D gene: TRBD2
V gene: TRBV7-9

CDR3 protein: CASSERAGGEQYF
CDR3 DNA: TGTGCCAGCAGTGAAAGGGCTGGAGGGGAGCAGTACTTC
J gene: TRBJ2-7
clone size: .
D gene: .
V gene: TRBV2

CDR3 protein: CASSLDSSGTGELFF
CDR3 DNA: TGTGCCAGCAGCTTAGATTCTAGCGGTACCGGGGAGCTGTTTTTT
J gene: TRBJ2-2
clone size: .
D gene: TRBD2
V gene: TRBV7-9

CDR3 protein: CASSLGQGYETQYF
CDR3 DNA: TGCGCCAGCAGCCTGGGACAGGGGTATGAGACCCAGTACTTC
J gene: TRBJ2-5
clone size: .
D gene: TRBD1
V gene: TRBV4-1

CDR3 protein: CASSLGFQDEQYF
CDR3 DNA: TGCGCCAGCAGCTTGGGGTTTCAGGACGAGCAGTACTTC
J gene: TRBJ2-7
clone size: .
D gene: .
V gene: TRBV5-1

CDR3 protein: CASSSLAGGPRGETQYF
CDR3 DNA: TGTGCCAGCAGCTCTCTAGCGGGAGGGCCCCGGGGGGAGACCCAGTACTTC
J gene: TRBJ2-5
clone size: .
D gene: TRBD2
V gene: TRBV7-2

CDR3 protein: CASSGGGVGETQYF
CDR3 DNA: TGTGCCAGCAGTGGAGGGGGGGTGGGGGAGACCCAGTACTTC
J gene: TRBJ2-5
clone size: .
D gene: .
V gene: TRBV6-5

CDR3 protein: CASSLGGTGNTEAFF
CDR3 DNA: TGTGCCAGCAGCTTAGGAGGGACAGGGAACACTGAAGCTTTCTTT
J gene: TRBJ1-1
clone size: .
D gene: TRBD1
V gene: TRBV7-2

CDR3 protein: CSVSPGETQYF
CDR3 DNA: TGCAGCGTTAGTCCGGGAGAGACCCAGTACTTC
J gene: TRBJ2-5
clone size: few
D gene: .
V gene: TRBV29-1

CDR3 protein: CASRQEGLAGPRNRWGQETQYF
CDR3 DNA: TGTGCCAGCAGGCAGGAGGGGCTAGCCGGACCGAGGAATAGGTGGGGCCAAGAGACCCAGTACTTC
J gene: TRBJ2-5
clone size: .
D gene: .
V gene: TRBV14

CDR3 protein: CASSFTKGAGNEQYF
CDR3 DNA: TGCGCCAGCAGCTTTACTAAGGGGGCGGGGAACGAGCAGTACTTC
J gene: TRBJ2-7
clone size: .
D gene: .
V gene: TRBV5-1

CDR3 protein: CASSAPSGRSTGELFF
CDR3 DNA: TGCGCCAGCAGCGCCCCTAGCGGGAGAAGCACCGGGGAGCTGTTTTTT
J gene: TRBJ2-2
clone size: .
D gene: TRBD2
V gene: TRBV5-1